The 15 T cell receptor beta chains below were found in one sample sequenced in a study of cytomegalovirus exposure and HLA in healthy donors. 13 Jbeta primers and 60 Vbeta primers were used for the PCR. Sequencing used immunoSEQ multiplex PCR; TCRdb keeps in-frame clones, though not all of them. The sample contains more than 95,000 clones, about 80% of which appear only once. Sequencing was performed on PBMCs. Every receptor here comes from a woman aged 50 to 60 in good health and CMV-seronegative.

V gene TRBV4-1 combines with J gene TRBJ1-2, with D perhaps matching TRBD1 (6 bases). Germline CDR1 MGHRA, CDR2 YSYEKL. Trimming pared 1 base from V and 2 bases from J, leaving 14 bases between. The CDR3 has 16 residues. CDR3 bases: TGCGCCAGCAGCCAAGCCGGGCTCCAGGGGAACTATGGCTACACCTTC. Protein: CASSQAGLQGNYGYTF.

V and J are TRBV15 and TRBJ2-3; TRBD1 agrees at 8 bases. The CDR3 has 15 amino acids. Unmatched junction bases numbered 6, after V lost 3 bases and J lost 4 bases. Germline values: CDR1 LNHNV, CDR2 YYDKDF (reference sequence). CDR3 region: CATSRDRASADTQYF. CDR3 sequence (DNA): TGTGCCACCAGCAGGGACAGGGCCAGCGCAGATACGCAGTATTTT.

The chain links TRBV6-1 to TRBJ2-7; 7 bases align to TRBD1. In germline, CDR1 is MNHNS, CDR2 SASEGT. The CDR3 is 14 residues long. V trimming: 7 bases; J trimming: 1 base; junction bases outside the gene matches: 7. For the CDR3, the DNA is TGTGCCAGCACCCGACAGGGTATATCCTACGAGCAGTACTTC. Translation gives CASTRQGISYEQYF.

The chain is built from TRBV7-9 and TRBJ1-1; D is unresolved. The germline V and J ends were trimmed by 3 bases and 1 base, with 9 bases remaining between them. CDR1 is SEHNR and CDR2 is FQNEAQ in the germline V gene (reference sequence). CDR3 size: 14 residues. CDR3 amino acids: CASSFHTSNTEAFF. The CDR3 DNA sequence: TGTGCCAGCAGCTTCCACACCTCGAACACTGAAGCTTTCTTT.

The V gene is TRBV7-2, the J gene TRBJ2-1, with TRBD1 identical over 7 bases. Unmatched junction bases numbered 7, after V lost 5 bases and J lost 6 bases. Germline CDR1 reads SGHTA; CDR2 reads FQGNSA. CDR3 length: 14 residues. The CDR3 coding sequence is TGTGCCAGCAGCATTCCTAACAGGGGCAATGAGCAGTTCTTC. Its protein is CASSIPNRGNEQFF.

This chain links TRBV9 with TRBJ2-1, with D perhaps TRBD2 (6 bases). Germline values: CDR1 SGDLS, CDR2 YYNGEE. CDR3 length: 14 amino acids. V shed 2 bases and J shed 3 bases, with 9 bases lying between them. The CDR3 DNA reads as TGTGCCAGCAGCGTTGCGGGGAACTACAATGAGCAGTTCTTC. Translation gives CASSVAGNYNEQFF.

The rearrangement links TRBV14 to TRBJ1-1, with 7 bases matching TRBD1. CDR1 and CDR2 from the germline V gene are SGHDN and FVKESK. The CDR3 is 18 amino acids. V lost 4 bases to trimming and J lost 0 bases; unmatched junction nucleotides: 14. CDR3 bases: TGTGCCAGCAGCCCCAGGCCCCGACAGGGAAAGTTGAACACTGAAGCTTTCTTT. Amino acids: CASSPRPRQGKLNTEAFF.

For this clone: Other DNA sequences from this sample encode an identical CDR3 as well. CDR3 DNA: TGTGCCAGCAGCTTAGGGGGCAGGGAATACGAGCAGTACTTC. Encoded protein: CASSLGGREYEQYF. The gene calls are TRBV7-9 and TRBJ2-7; D may be TRBD1 (5 bases). CDR1 is SEHNR, CDR2 FQNEAQ, per germline (reference sequence). V gave up 1 base and J gave up 4 bases, with 11 bases separating them. This CDR3 comprises 14 residues.

The V gene is TRBV5-1, the J gene TRBJ2-2, with 8 bases that match TRBD2. This CDR3 has 15 amino acids. Trimming took 5 bases from V and 4 from J; bases not matched to a gene: 7. Germline values: CDR1 SGHRS, CDR2 YFSETQ. CDR3 DNA: TGCGCCAGCAGGGAGGGACTAGGTCGCACCGGGGAGCTGTTTTTT. This sequence encodes CASREGLGRTGELFF. The full variable domain, rest sourced from reference TRBV5-1 and TRBJ2-2, is KAGVTQTPRYLIKTRGQQVTLSCSPISGHRSVSWYQQTPGQGLQFLFEYFSETQRNKGNFPGRFSGRQFSNSRSEMNVSTLELGDSALYLCASREGLGRTGELFFGEGSRLTVL.

This clone was detected a few times. This chain connects TRBV19 to TRBJ2-7, with D perhaps matching TRBD2 (6 bases). The J call may be mistaken, given a closer DNA end match to TRBJ2-4. CDR1 and CDR2 (germline): LNHDA, SQIVND (reference sequence). The CDR3 is 15 residues long. The CDR3 DNA is TGTGCCAGTAGTCATGGAGGGTTAGCCAAAAACATTCAGTACTTC. As protein: CASSHGGLAKNIQYF.

The chain is built from TRBV5-4 and TRBJ1-2, with 9 bases matching TRBD1. The CDR3 totals 15 residues. V trimming: 2 bases; J trimming: 4 bases; junction bases outside the gene matches: 6. Germline CDR1 SGHNT, CDR2 YYREEE (reference sequence). This chain's CDR3 is CASSFRGQGGYGYTF. Here the CDR3 DNA reads TGTGCCAGCAGCTTCCGGGGACAGGGCGGCTATGGCTACACCTTC.

The rearrangement joins TRBV30 to TRBJ2-7; TRBD1 might be the D (6 bases). Trimming took off 3 bases at V and 3 bases at J, with 15 bases between the two ends. CDR3 length: 14 amino acids. Germline loops: CDR1 GTSNPN, CDR2 SVGIG (reference sequence). The CDR3 bases are TGTGCCTGGAGCCCAGGGGAGAACCTCTACGAGCAGTACTTC. This gives the protein CAWSPGENLYEQYF.

V and J are TRBV25-1 and TRBJ2-3, with TRBD2 matching over 16 bases. The CDR3 is 17 amino acids. J lost 0 bases, V lost 6 bases, and 3 bases had no gene match. Germline V lookup: CDR1 MGHDK, CDR2 SYGVNS. The CDR3 coding sequence is TGTGCCAGCAGAGGGACTAGCGGGAGGGGAAGCACAGATACGCAGTATTTT. Amino acid sequence: CASRGTSGRGSTDTQYF.

This clone was detected a few times. V usage is TRBV19 and J usage is TRBJ1-5; 10 bases are shared with TRBD1. Per germline, CDR1 LNHDA and CDR2 SQIVND (reference sequence). The CDR3 loop spans 16 amino acids. V was pared by 6 bases and J by 2 bases, with 7 bases of the junction left unmatched. In nucleotides, the CDR3 is TGTGCCAGTAGCTCCGGGACAGGGGAACGCAATCAGCCCCAGCATTTT. Amino acid sequence: CASSSGTGERNQPQHF.

This sequence joins TRBV27 and TRBJ2-5; 7 bases are shared with TRBD1. The J call is doubtful: the DNA matches TRBJ2-7 better. The CDR3 extends over 16 amino acids. The germline gives CDR1 MNHEY, CDR2 SMNVEV (reference sequence). This chain's CDR3 is CASSSPSRQGSYEQYF. The CDR3 region has the DNA TGTGCCAGCAGTTCCCCAAGCAGACAGGGCTCCTACGAGCAGTACTTC.